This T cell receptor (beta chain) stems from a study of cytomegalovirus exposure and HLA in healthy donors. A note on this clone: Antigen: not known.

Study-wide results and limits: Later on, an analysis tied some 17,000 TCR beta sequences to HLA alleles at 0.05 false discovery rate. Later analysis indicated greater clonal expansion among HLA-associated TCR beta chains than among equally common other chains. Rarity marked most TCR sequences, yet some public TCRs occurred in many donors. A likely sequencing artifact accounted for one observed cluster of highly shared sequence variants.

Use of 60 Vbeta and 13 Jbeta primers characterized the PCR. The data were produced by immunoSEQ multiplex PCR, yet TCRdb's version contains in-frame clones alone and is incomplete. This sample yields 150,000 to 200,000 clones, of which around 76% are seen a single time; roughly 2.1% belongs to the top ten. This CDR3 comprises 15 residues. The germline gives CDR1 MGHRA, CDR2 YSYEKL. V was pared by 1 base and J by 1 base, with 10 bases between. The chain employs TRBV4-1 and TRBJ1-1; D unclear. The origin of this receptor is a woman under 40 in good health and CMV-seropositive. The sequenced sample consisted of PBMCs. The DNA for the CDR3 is TGCGCCAGCAGCCAAGGACTGTTCGCGAACACTGAAGCTTTCTTT. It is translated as CASSQGLFANTEAFF.